The source of this T cell receptor beta chain is a study of T cell clonality in common variable immunodeficiency. The study's findings and limits: CVID patient heterogeneity limited repertoire-clinical complication correlations. CVID subjects showed higher TCRbeta clonality than healthy controls. CVID subjects shared fewer TCRbeta clones than healthy controls did.

Heparinized whole blood, roughly 5 to 8 ml, came from each donor. The protocol was immunoSEQ multiplex PCR, while the TCRdb copy is restricted to in-frame clones and leaves out a portion. The sample holds about 41,000 clones, and no clone turns up only once. This clone has a count of ten or more. The antigen remains unidentified. The missing CDR3 end, 3 residues past where the read stops, is filled in from the germline J gene. The CDR3 loop spans 14 amino acids. Germline V gene lookup returns CDR1 SGHDT and CDR2 YYEEEE. V lost 7 bases, J lost 0 bases, and 13 bases lay in between. The receptor's source is a person aged 18 to 69 in good health. Sequencing was done on a sample of peripheral blood mononuclear cells. The V call is TRBV5-6, the J call TRBJ1-2; D remains unclear. This chain's CDR3 is CASLRTAANYGYTF. The CDR3 DNA, read in part, is TGTGCCAGCCTGCGCACAGCAGCTAACTATGGC.